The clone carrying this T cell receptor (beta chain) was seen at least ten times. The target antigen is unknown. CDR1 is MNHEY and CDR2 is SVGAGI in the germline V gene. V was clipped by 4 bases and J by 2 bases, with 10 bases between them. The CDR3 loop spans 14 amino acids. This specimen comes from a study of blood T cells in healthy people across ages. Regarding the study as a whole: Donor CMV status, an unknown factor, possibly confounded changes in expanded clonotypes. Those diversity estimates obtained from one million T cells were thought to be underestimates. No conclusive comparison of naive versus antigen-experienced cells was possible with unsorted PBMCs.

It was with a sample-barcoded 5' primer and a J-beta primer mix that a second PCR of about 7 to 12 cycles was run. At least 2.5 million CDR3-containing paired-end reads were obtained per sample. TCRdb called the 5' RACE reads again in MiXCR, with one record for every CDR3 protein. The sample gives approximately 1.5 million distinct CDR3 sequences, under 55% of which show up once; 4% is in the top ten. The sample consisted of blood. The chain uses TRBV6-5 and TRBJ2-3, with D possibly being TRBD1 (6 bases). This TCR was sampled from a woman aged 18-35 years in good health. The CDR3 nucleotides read TGTGCCAGCAGTTCGGACAGCCTCACAGATACGCAGTATTTT. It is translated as CASSSDSLTDTQYF.